The following is a TCR beta chain sequence with its context. J was trimmed by 4 bases and V by 0 bases; bases with no gene match: 7. CDR3 length: 15 amino acids. CDR1 is SGDLS, CDR2 YYNGEE, per germline. In the study's own analysis: Cell counts per sample came from amplifying reference gene primers. The method was immunoSEQ multiplex PCR; TCRdb's version includes in-frame clones alone and lacks a portion of them. From that table come the V and J calls and clone size; the DNA was used to work out D and trimming. The sample lists approximately 290,000 clones; over 75% were seen once. The sample belongs to a study of blood T cell repertoires in COVID-19. Across over 20 US areas, participants ranged in age from roughly 18 to 95 years.

The TCR was taken from a young woman who had recovered from COVID-19. The V call is TRBV9, the J call TRBJ2-7; 7 bases are shared with TRBD2. The sequenced sample was PBMCs or T cells enriched from blood (not recorded which). Written as DNA, the CDR3 is TGTGCCAGCAGCGTAGTGGCGGGAGCAGGGTACGAGCAGTACTTC. This gives the protein CASSVVAGAGYEQYF.